Listed below are T cell receptor beta chains from one sample, sequenced in a study of OX40 agonist ivuxolimab in advanced cancers. Sequencing used immunoSEQ multiplex PCR; TCRdb keeps in-frame clones, though not all of them. The table includes under 85,000 clones, 93% detected once. The sample in question was CD4+ or CD8+ T cells sorted from blood, obtained in a trial of the OX40 agonist ivuxolimab. These receptors were obtained from an adult with an advanced solid tumor such as melanoma, head and neck, liver or kidney cancer. The CDR3 runs from the conserved cysteine through the conserved F or W. D genes are given only for firm matches. Expanded clones are given a class, and other clones once, few, many or no size at all.

v_call: TRBV11-2
j_call: TRBJ1-1
d_call: NA
clone_size: NA
cdr3_nt: TGTGCCAGCAGCTTAGGTCCAGGGTGGGGGACTGAAGCTTTCTTT
cdr3_aa: CASSLGPGWGTEAFF

v_call: TRBV6-5
j_call: TRBJ2-5
d_call: NA
clone_size: NA
cdr3_nt: TGTGCCAGCAGTGGGGTTGAGGGGGGCCAAGAGACCCAGTACTTC
cdr3_aa: CASSGVEGGQETQYF

v_call: TRBV9
j_call: TRBJ1-6
d_call: NA
clone_size: NA
cdr3_nt: TGTGCCAGCAGCGTTGCAGGGGATAGTTATTCACCCCTCCACTTT
cdr3_aa: CASSVAGDSYSPLHF

v_call: TRBV5-1
j_call: TRBJ1-1
d_call: TRBD1
clone_size: NA
cdr3_nt: TGCGCCAGCAGCTCCGGGACAGGGACTTTGCAAACTGAAGCTTTCTTT
cdr3_aa: CASSSGTGTLQTEAFF

v_call: TRBV6-1
j_call: TRBJ1-2
d_call: NA
clone_size: few
cdr3_nt: TGTGCCAGCGGTCAGGGAGGCTACACCTTC
cdr3_aa: CASGQGGYTF

v_call: TRBV4-3
j_call: TRBJ1-1
d_call: NA
clone_size: once
cdr3_nt: TGCGCCAGCAGCCAAGAAGCGGTGGGGGGGGATGAAGCTTTCTTT
cdr3_aa: CASSQEAVGGDEAFF

v_call: TRBV7-6
j_call: TRBJ1-1
d_call: NA
clone_size: NA
cdr3_nt: TGTGCCAGCAGCTTAGCGAGCGGGGGCACTGAAGCTTTCTTT
cdr3_aa: CASSLASGGTEAFF

v_call: TRBV6-1
j_call: TRBJ2-7
d_call: NA
clone_size: NA
cdr3_nt: TGTGCCAGCAGTGAAAGGGTTCCCTACGAGCAGTACTTC
cdr3_aa: CASSERVPYEQYF

v_call: TRBV4-1
j_call: TRBJ2-7
d_call: NA
clone_size: NA
cdr3_nt: TGCGCCAGCAGCCAAACCAGGGGCACCTACGAGCAGTACTTC
cdr3_aa: CASSQTRGTYEQYF

v_call: TRBV19
j_call: TRBJ2-7
d_call: TRBD2
clone_size: NA
cdr3_nt: TGTGCCAGTAGTAGGGGGGGCGAGCAGTACTTC
cdr3_aa: CASSRGGEQYF

v_call: TRBV4-2
j_call: TRBJ2-7
d_call: NA
clone_size: NA
cdr3_nt: TGTGCCAGCAGCCCCACCCAACTAGATCGCGAGCAGTACTTC
cdr3_aa: CASSPTQLDREQYF

v_call: TRBV2
j_call: TRBJ2-3
d_call: NA
clone_size: NA
cdr3_nt: TGTGCCAGCAGTGAAAAGGGTATAGCGAGGAGCACAGATACGCAGTATTTT
cdr3_aa: CASSEKGIARSTDTQYF

v_call: TRBV9
j_call: TRBJ2-1
d_call: TRBD1
clone_size: NA
cdr3_nt: TGTGCCAGCAGCGCAGGGACAGGGGGATCCTACAATGAGCAGTTCTTC
cdr3_aa: CASSAGTGGSYNEQFF

v_call: TRBV27
j_call: TRBJ1-2
d_call: NA
clone_size: once
cdr3_nt: TGTGCCAGCAGTTTGGCGGGGAATAACTATGGCTACACCTTC
cdr3_aa: CASSLAGNNYGYTF

v_call: TRBV6-1
j_call: TRBJ1-2
d_call: NA
clone_size: NA
cdr3_nt: TGTGCCAGCAGTGAAGGTAGGGGGGCTGATGGCTACACCTTC
cdr3_aa: CASSEGRGADGYTF

v_call: TRBV5-5
j_call: TRBJ2-7
d_call: NA
clone_size: NA
cdr3_nt: TGTGCCAGCAGCTTTCGGGAGCGGAACCCCTCCTACGAGCAGTACTTC
cdr3_aa: CASSFRERNPSYEQYF

v_call: TRBV6-1
j_call: TRBJ2-7
d_call: NA
clone_size: NA
cdr3_nt: TGTGCCAGCAGTGAGGGGTACTACGAGCAGTACTTC
cdr3_aa: CASSEGYYEQYF

v_call: TRBV13
j_call: TRBJ2-3
d_call: TRBD1
clone_size: NA
cdr3_nt: TGTGCCAGCAGCAAAAGGGTGCGGGACAGGGGGCCGGGTACGCAGTATTTT
cdr3_aa: CASSKRVRDRGPGTQYF

v_call: TRBV6-1
j_call: TRBJ2-7
d_call: NA
clone_size: NA
cdr3_nt: TGTGCCAGCAGTGAAGCCCGGCGACGACTAGTAAACGAGCAGTACTTC
cdr3_aa: CASSEARRRLVNEQYF

v_call: TRBV27
j_call: TRBJ1-1
d_call: NA
clone_size: few
cdr3_nt: TGTGCCAGCAGTCAGGGTAGCACTGAAGCTTTCTTT
cdr3_aa: CASSQGSTEAFF

v_call: TRBV7-9
j_call: TRBJ2-3
d_call: NA
clone_size: NA
cdr3_nt: TGTGCCAGCAGCTTAGGGCCGTCTAGCACAGATACGCAGTATTTT
cdr3_aa: CASSLGPSSTDTQYF

v_call: TRBV5-8
j_call: TRBJ2-2
d_call: NA
clone_size: few
cdr3_nt: TGTGCCAGCAGCTTGCGGGTAGCCCAGCTCACCGGGGAGCTGTTTTTT
cdr3_aa: CASSLRVAQLTGELFF

v_call: TRBV5-1
j_call: TRBJ2-7
d_call: NA
clone_size: NA
cdr3_nt: TGCGCCAGCAGCACCGGCTACGAGCAGTACTTC
cdr3_aa: CASSTGYEQYF

v_call: TRBV27
j_call: TRBJ2-2
d_call: NA
clone_size: NA
cdr3_nt: TGTGCCAGCAGTTTCCGGAACACCGGGGAGCTGTTTTTT
cdr3_aa: CASSFRNTGELFF

v_call: TRBV27
j_call: TRBJ2-5
d_call: NA
clone_size: NA
cdr3_nt: TGTGCCAGCAGTTTATCGGCCCCGGGGAGGGGGCGACGAGAGACCCAGTACTTC
cdr3_aa: CASSLSAPGRGRRETQYF

v_call: TRBV10-3
j_call: TRBJ2-7
d_call: TRBD1
clone_size: NA
cdr3_nt: TGTGCCATCGCCCCCGGGACAGGGGGCATCGAGCAGTACTTC
cdr3_aa: CAIAPGTGGIEQYF

v_call: TRBV4-3
j_call: TRBJ2-3
d_call: NA
clone_size: NA
cdr3_nt: TGCGCCAGCAGCCCTATGGGGCGGGACACAGATACGCAGTATTTT
cdr3_aa: CASSPMGRDTDTQYF

v_call: TRBV2
j_call: TRBJ2-7
d_call: NA
clone_size: NA
cdr3_nt: TGTGCCAGCAGTGAAACCTCGGCCCCCTCCTACGAGCAGTACTTC
cdr3_aa: CASSETSAPSYEQYF

v_call: TRBV30
j_call: TRBJ1-2
d_call: NA
clone_size: NA
cdr3_nt: TGTGCCTGGAGTGTAGGGCAGGGGTGGGCCTATGGCTACACCTTC
cdr3_aa: CAWSVGQGWAYGYTF

v_call: TRBV21-1
j_call: TRBJ2-5
d_call: NA
clone_size: NA
cdr3_nt: TGTGCCAGCAGCCCCAGTCCCGCCCAAGAGACCCAGTACTTC
cdr3_aa: CASSPSPAQETQYF

v_call: TRBV5-5
j_call: TRBJ1-2
d_call: NA
clone_size: NA
cdr3_nt: TGTGCCACCGCCGGGGACCCGGCTAACTATGGCTACACCTTC
cdr3_aa: CATAGDPANYGYTF

v_call: TRBV13
j_call: TRBJ2-4
d_call: TRBD2
clone_size: NA
cdr3_nt: TGTGCCAGCAGCTTTACTAGCGGGAGTTACATTCAGTACTTC
cdr3_aa: CASSFTSGSYIQYF

v_call: TRBV14
j_call: TRBJ1-1
d_call: NA
clone_size: NA
cdr3_nt: TGTGCCAGCAGCCACTTTAGCACTGAAGCTTTCTTT
cdr3_aa: CASSHFSTEAFF

v_call: TRBV6-1
j_call: TRBJ1-2
d_call: NA
clone_size: NA
cdr3_nt: TGTGCCACCACGGTCTTTGGGGGGGACTATGGCTACACCTTC
cdr3_aa: CATTVFGGDYGYTF